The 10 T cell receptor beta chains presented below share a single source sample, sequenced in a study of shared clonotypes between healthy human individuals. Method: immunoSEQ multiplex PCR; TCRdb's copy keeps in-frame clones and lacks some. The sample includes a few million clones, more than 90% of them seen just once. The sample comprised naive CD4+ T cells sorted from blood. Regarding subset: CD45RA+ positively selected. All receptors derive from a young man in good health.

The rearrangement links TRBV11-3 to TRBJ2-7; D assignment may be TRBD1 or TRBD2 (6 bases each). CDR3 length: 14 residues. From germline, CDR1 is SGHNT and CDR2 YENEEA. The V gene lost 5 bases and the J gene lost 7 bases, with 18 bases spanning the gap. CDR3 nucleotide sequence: TGTGCCAGCAGCCCCGTTAGGGGGGCTCAAGAGCAGTACTTC. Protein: CASSPVRGAQEQYF.

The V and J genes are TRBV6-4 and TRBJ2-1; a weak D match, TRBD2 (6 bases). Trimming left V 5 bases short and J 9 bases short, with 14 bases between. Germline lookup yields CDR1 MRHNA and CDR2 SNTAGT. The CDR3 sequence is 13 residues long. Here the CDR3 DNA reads TGTGCCAGCAGTAGACTAGTTGGGGGTGAGCAGTTCTTC. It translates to CASSRLVGGEQFF.

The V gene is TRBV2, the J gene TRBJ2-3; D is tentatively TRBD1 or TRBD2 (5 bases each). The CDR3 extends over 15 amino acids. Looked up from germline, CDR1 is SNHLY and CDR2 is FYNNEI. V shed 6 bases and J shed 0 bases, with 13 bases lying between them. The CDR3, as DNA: TGTGCCAGCAGGGCCTATGAGGGGAGCACAGATACGCAGTATTTT. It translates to CASRAYEGSTDTQYF.

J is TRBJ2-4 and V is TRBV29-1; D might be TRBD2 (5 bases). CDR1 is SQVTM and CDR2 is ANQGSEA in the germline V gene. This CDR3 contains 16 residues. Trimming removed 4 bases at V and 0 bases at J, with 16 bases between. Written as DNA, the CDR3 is TGCAGCGTTGTAGACGGGAAGGCCTTAGCCAAAAACATTCAGTACTTC. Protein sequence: CSVVDGKALAKNIQYF. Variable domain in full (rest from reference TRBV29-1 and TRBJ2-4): SAVISQKPSRDICQRGTSLTIQCQVDSQVTMMFWYRQQPGQSLTLIATANQGSEATYESGFVIDKFPISRPNLTFSTLTVSNMSPEDSSIYLCSVVDGKALAKNIQYFGAGTRLSVL.

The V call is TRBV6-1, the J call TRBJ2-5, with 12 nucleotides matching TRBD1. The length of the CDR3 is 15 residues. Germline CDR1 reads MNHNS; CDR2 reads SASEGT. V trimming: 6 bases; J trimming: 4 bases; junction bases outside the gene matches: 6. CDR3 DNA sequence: TGTGCCAGCAGCCTCGGGACAGGGGGCAGAGAGACCCAGTACTTC. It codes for CASSLGTGGRETQYF.

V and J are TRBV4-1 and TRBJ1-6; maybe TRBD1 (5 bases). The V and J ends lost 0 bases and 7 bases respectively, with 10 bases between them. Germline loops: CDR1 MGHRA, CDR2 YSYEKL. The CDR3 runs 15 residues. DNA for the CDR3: TGCGCCAGCAGCCAAGACGGCAGGGAGAATTCACCCCTCCACTTT. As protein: CASSQDGRENSPLHF.

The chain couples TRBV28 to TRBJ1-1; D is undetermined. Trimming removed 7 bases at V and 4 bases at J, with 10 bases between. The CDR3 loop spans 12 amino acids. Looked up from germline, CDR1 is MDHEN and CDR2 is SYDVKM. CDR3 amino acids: CASIGPPTEAFF. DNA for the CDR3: TGTGCCAGCATAGGTCCCCCCACTGAAGCTTTCTTT.

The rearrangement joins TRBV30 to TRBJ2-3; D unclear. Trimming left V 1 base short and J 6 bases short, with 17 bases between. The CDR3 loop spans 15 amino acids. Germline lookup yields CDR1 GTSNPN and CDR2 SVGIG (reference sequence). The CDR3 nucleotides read TGTGCCTGGAGTGACCCGGGCCCCCAATCGGATACGCAGTATTTT. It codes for CAWSDPGPQSDTQYF.

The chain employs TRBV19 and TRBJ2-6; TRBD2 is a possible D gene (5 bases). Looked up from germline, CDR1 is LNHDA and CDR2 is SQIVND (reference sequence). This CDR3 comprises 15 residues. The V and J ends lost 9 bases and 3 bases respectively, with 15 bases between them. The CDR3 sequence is CASRGGVDGANVLTF. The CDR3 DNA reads TGTGCCAGCCGGGGTGGGGTAGATGGGGCCAACGTCCTGACTTTC.

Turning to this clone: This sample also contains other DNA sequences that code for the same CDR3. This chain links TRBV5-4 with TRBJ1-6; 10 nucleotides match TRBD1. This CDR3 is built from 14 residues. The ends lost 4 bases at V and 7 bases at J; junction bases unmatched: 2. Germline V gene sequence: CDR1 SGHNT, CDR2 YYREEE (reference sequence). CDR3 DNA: TGTGCCAGCAGCCCGGGACAGGGGAATTCACCCCTCCACTTT. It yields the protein CASSPGQGNSPLHF.